Listed here are 13 T cell receptor beta chains from one sample, sequenced in a study of blood T cells in healthy people across ages. It was with a sample-barcoded 5' primer and a J-beta primer mix that a second PCR of roughly 7 to 12 cycles was run. Each CDR3 protein gets one entry after TCRdb re-called the 5' RACE reads with MiXCR. The sample has more than 650,000 distinct CDR3 sequences; roughly 20% are singletons. Sequencing was carried out using blood. Source of these receptors: a man aged 70 or older in good health.

This clonotype has more than one count but fewer than ten. The chain is built from TRBV9 and TRBJ1-2; D may be TRBD1 (5 bases). V was pared by 3 bases and J by 4 bases, with 7 bases between. In germline, CDR1 is SGDLS, CDR2 YYNGEE. The CDR3 is 12 residues long. CDR3 residues: CASSGQIYGYTF. The CDR3 bases are TGTGCCAGCAGCGGACAGATCTATGGCTACACCTTC.

This clonotype showed up just once. The chain has TRBV5-1 and TRBJ1-6; possibly TRBD1 for D (5 bases). Trimming removed 1 base from V and 12 bases from J, with 17 bases in between. The V gene's germline CDR1 is SGHRS and CDR2 YFSETQ. CDR3 length: 15 residues. This chain's CDR3 is CASSLLGAPNRPLHF. CDR3 nucleotides: TGCGCCAGCAGCTTGTTAGGGGCCCCCAATCGACCCCTCCACTTT.

This clonotype has more than one count but fewer than ten. CDR3 in DNA: TGTGCCAGCAGTTACAAGGCTAGCGGGAAAAACATTCAGTACTTC. This translates into CASSYKASGKNIQYF. This chain joins TRBV6-2 or TRBV6-3 and TRBJ2-4; 8 bases align to TRBD2. CDR3 length equals 15 residues. The V gene end was trimmed by 2 bases and the J gene end by 4 bases; junction bases not matched to a gene: 4. Per the germline V gene, CDR1 is MNHEY and CDR2 is SVGEGT.

This clonotype has just a few counts. The chain recombines TRBV16 with TRBJ1-6; a weak D match, TRBD1 (5 bases). Germline CDR1 reads KGHSY; CDR2 reads FQNENV. V was trimmed by 4 bases and J by 7 bases, leaving 17 bases between them. There are 16 residues in the CDR3. DNA for the CDR3: TGTGCCAGCAGCCTAAAAATAGGGACCTCCAATTCACCCCTCCACTTT. Translation: CASSLKIGTSNSPLHF.

This clonotype appeared a few times. The V and J genes are TRBV27 and TRBJ2-5; a possible D gene is TRBD2 (6 bases). V lost 6 bases and J lost 0, with 11 bases in between. Germline values: CDR1 MNHEY, CDR2 SMNVEV (reference sequence). The CDR3 loop spans 14 amino acids. CDR3 DNA sequence: TGTGCCAGCAGACGGAAGCGGGACCAAGAGACCCAGTACTTC. This gives the protein CASRRKRDQETQYF.

There are a few counts of this clonotype. The chain joins TRBV29-1 to TRBJ1-2; 12 bases are a match to TRBD1. The length of the CDR3 is 15 residues. V was pared by 2 bases and J by 4 bases, with 5 bases of the junction left unmatched. CDR1 SQVTM and CDR2 ANQGSEA come from the germline V gene. The CDR3: CSVERGTGGLYGYTF. CDR3 nucleotide sequence: TGCAGCGTTGAAAGGGGGACAGGGGGCCTCTATGGCTACACCTTC.

This clonotype was picked up a small number of times. At one end, the junction sequence differs from germline, possibly due to a read error. The V gene is TRBV7-8, the J gene TRBJ1-4; possible D gene TRBD1, 6 bases. Germline-derived CDR1 and CDR2 are SGHVS and FQNEAQ. The CDR3 is made up of 14 amino acids. Here the CDR3 reads CAGSLQGPNEKLFF. The CDR3 DNA follows: TGTGCCGGCAGCTTACAGGGACCTAATGAAAAACTGTTTTTT.

This sequence joins TRBV12-3 or TRBV12-4 and TRBJ1-4, with 10 bases identical to TRBD1. J lost 7 bases, V lost 6 bases, and 5 bases had no gene match. The CDR3 extends over 14 amino acids. The CDR3 DNA is TGTGCCAGCAGCCAGGGACAGGGGTTTGAAAAACTGTTTTTT. Protein: CASSQGQGFEKLFF.

At least ten counts were recorded for this clonotype. The rearrangement uses TRBV29-1 and TRBJ1-4; possibly TRBD1 for D (5 bases). Germline CDR1 and CDR2: SQVTM and ANQGSEA. V was clipped by 2 bases and J by 7 bases, with 8 bases between them. The CDR3 is made up of 12 amino acids. The CDR3 coding sequence is TGCAGCGTTGAATTGGGGACTGAAAAACTGTTTTTT. It is translated as CSVELGTEKLFF.

This clonotype was counted ten times or more. V gene TRBV6-2 or TRBV6-3 combines with J gene TRBJ1-5, with D unclear. The CDR3 runs 12 residues. V was cut by 6 bases and J by 4 bases, with 7 bases left in between. Germline V gene sequence: CDR1 MNHEY, CDR2 SVGEGT. This CDR3 is CASRDGNQPQHF. CDR3 nucleotide sequence: TGTGCCAGCAGGGACGGAAATCAGCCCCAGCATTTT.

The chain uses TRBV7-9 and TRBJ2-7; 12 bases match TRBD2. CDR1 is SEHNR, CDR2 FQNEAQ, per germline (reference sequence). CDR3 length: 16 amino acids. After removal of 5 bases from V and 2 bases from J, the junction contained 7 bases not matched to a gene. The CDR3 nucleotides are TGTGCCAGCAGCGCACTCGGACTAGCGGGGACCTACGAGCAGTACTTC. Its translation: CASSALGLAGTYEQYF.

The V and J genes are TRBV20-1 and TRBJ2-5; 12 bases line up with TRBD2. This CDR3 contains 17 residues. V trimming: 6 bases; J trimming: 2 bases; junction bases outside the gene matches: 13. CDR1 is DFQATT, CDR2 SNEGSKA, per germline (reference sequence). CDR3 region: CSAARGLAGPRQETQYF. CDR3 coding DNA: TGCAGTGCGGCCCGCGGACTAGCGGGGCCCCGTCAAGAGACCCAGTACTTC.

The chain is built from TRBV2 and TRBJ2-7, with D possibly being TRBD1 (6 bases). V lost 6 bases, J lost 0 bases, and 24 bases lay in between. CDR1 SNHLY and CDR2 FYNNEI come from the germline V gene. This CDR3 has 18 residues. The CDR3 loop is CASSYRLGAGESSYEQYF. The CDR3 DNA follows: TGTGCCAGCAGCTATCGGCTTGGGGCAGGGGAAAGCTCCTACGAGCAGTACTTC. The complete variable domain, with remaining parts taken from reference TRBV2 and TRBJ2-7, reads EPEVTQTPSHQVTQMGQEVILRCVPISNHLYFYWYRQILGQKVEFLVSFYNNEISEKSEIFDDQFSVERPDGSNFTLKIRSTKLEDSAMYFCASSYRLGAGESSYEQYFGPGTRLTVT.